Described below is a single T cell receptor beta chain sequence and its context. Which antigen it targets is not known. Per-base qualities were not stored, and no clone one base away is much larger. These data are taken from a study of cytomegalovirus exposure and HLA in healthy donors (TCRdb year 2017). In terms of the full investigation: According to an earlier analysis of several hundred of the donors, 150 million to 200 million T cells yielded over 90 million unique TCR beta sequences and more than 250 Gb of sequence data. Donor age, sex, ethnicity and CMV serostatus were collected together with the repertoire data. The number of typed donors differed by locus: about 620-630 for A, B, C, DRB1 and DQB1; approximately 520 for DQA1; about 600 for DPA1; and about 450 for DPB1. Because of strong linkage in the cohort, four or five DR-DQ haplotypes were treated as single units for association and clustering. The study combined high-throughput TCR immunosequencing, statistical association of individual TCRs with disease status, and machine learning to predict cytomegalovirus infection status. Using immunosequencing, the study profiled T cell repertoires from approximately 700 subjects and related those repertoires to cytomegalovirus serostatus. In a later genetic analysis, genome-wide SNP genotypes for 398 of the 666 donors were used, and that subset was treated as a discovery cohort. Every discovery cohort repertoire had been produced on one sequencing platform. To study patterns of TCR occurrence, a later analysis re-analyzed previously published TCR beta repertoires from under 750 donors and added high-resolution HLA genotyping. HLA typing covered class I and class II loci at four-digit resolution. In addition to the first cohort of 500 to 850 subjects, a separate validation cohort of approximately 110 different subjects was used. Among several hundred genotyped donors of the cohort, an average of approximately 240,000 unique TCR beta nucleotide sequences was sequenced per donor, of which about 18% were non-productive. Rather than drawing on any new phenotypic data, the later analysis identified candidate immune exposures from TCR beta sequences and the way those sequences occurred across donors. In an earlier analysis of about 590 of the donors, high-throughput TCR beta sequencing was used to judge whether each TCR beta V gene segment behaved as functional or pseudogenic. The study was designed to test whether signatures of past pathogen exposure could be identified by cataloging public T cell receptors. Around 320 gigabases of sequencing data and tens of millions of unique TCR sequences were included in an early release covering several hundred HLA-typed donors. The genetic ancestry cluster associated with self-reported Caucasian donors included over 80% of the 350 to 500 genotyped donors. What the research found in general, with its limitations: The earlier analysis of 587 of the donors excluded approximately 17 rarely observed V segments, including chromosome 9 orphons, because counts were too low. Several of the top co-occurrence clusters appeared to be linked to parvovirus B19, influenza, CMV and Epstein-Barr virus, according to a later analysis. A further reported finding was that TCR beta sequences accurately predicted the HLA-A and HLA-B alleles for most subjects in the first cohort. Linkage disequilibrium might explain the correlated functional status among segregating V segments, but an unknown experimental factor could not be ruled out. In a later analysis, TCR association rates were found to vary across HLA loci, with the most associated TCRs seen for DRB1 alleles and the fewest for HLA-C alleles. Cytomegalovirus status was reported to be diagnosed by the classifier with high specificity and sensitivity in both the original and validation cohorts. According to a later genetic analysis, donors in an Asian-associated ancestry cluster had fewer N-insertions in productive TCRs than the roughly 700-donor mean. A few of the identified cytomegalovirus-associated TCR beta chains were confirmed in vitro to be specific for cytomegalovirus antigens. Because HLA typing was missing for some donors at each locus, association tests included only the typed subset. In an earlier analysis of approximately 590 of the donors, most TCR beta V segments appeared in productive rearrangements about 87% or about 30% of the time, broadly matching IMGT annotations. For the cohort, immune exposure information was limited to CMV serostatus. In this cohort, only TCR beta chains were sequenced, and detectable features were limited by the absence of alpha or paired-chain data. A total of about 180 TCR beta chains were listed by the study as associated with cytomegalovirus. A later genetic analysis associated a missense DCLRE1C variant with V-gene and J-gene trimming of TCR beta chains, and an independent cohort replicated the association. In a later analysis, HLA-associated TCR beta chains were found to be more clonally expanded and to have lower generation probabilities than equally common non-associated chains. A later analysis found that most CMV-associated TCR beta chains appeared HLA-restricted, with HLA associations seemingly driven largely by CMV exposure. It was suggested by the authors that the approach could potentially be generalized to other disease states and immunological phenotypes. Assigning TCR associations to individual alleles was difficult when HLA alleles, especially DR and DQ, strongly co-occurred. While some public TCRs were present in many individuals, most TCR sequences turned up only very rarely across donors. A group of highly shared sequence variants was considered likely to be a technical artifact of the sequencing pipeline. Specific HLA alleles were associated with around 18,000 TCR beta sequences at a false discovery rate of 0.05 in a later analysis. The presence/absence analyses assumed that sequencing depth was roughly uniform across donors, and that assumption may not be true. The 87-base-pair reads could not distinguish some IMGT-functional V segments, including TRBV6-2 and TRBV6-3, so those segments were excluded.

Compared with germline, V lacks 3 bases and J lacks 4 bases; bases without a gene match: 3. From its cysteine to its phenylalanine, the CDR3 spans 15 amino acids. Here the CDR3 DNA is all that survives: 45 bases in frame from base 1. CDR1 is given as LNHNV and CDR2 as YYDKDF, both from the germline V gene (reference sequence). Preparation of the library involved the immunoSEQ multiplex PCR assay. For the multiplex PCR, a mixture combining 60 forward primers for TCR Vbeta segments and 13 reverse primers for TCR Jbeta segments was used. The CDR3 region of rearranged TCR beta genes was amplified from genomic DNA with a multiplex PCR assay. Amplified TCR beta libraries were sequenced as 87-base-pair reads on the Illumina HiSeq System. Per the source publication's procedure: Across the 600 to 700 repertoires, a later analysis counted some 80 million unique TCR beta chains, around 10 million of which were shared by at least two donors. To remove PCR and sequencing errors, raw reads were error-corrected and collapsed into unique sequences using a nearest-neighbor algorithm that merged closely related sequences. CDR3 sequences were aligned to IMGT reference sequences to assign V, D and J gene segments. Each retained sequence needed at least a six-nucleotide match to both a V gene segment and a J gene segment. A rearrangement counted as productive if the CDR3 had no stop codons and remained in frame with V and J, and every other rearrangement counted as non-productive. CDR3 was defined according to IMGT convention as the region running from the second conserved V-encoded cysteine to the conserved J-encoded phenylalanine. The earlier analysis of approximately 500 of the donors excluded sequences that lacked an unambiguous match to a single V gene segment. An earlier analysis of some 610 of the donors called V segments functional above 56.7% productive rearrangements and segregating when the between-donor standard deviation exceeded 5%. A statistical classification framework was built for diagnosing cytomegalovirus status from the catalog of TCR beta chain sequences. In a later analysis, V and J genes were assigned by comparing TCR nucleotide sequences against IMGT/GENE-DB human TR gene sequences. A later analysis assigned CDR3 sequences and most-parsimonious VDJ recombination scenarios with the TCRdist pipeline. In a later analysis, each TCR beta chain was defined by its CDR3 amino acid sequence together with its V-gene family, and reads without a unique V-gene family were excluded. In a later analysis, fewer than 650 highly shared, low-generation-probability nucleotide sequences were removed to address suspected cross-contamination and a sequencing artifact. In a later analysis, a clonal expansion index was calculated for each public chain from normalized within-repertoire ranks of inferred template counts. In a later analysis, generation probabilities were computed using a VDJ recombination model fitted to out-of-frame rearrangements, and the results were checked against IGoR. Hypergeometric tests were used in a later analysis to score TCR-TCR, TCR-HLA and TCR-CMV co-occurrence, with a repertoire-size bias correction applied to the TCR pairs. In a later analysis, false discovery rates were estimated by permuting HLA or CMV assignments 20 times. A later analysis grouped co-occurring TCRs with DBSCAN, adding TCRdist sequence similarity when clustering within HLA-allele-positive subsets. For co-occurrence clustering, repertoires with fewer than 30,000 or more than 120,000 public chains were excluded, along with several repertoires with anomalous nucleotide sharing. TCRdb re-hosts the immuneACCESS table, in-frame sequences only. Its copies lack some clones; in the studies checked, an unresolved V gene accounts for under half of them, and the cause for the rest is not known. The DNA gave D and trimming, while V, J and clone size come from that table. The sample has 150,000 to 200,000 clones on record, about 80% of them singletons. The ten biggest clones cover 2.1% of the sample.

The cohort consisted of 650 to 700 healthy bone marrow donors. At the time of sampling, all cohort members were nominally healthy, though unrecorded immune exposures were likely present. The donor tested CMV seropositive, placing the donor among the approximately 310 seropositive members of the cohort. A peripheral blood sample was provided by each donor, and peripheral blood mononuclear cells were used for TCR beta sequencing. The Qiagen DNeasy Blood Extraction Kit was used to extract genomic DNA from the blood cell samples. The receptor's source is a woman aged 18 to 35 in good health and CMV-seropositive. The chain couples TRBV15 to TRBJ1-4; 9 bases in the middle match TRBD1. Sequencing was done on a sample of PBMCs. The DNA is TGTGCCACCAGCAGCGTGGGACAGGGTAATGAAAAACTGTTTTTT. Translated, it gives CATSSVGQGNEKLFF.